This T cell receptor beta chain was recorded in a study of Ad26.COV2.S vaccination and SARS-CoV-2 variants. The study, taken as a whole, reports: People given the vaccine had a wider spike-specific TCR breadth than placebo recipients did. Breadth of non-spike TCRs did not differ between vaccinees and placebo recipients. After vaccination, reports described spike-specific CD8+ and CD4+ T cell responses as showing substantial breadth. Total T cell responses were possibly underestimated by TCR breadth and depth analyses.

CDR1 and CDR2 (germline): DFQATT, SNEGSKA (reference sequence). V dropped 3 bases and J dropped 11 bases, with 10 bases sitting between them. The CDR3 is 11 residues long. The data were produced by immunoSEQ multiplex PCR, yet TCRdb's version contains in-frame clones alone and is incomplete. The data show 85,000 to 95,000 clones, approximately 77% seen once. As concerns this clone: Its specificity is unknown.

This sequence joins TRBV20-1 and TRBJ1-4; D may be TRBD1 (6 bases). The source is a human donor who had recovered from COVID-19. Sequences were derived from peripheral blood, sampled after recovery from COVID-19. CDR3 amino acids: CSASQGLKLFF. The CDR3 DNA reads TGCAGTGCTAGCCAGGGGTTGAAACTGTTTTTT.